This T cell receptor (beta chain) was found in a study of brain T cells in children with intractable seizures. Findings and caveats of the study: Only CDR3 sequence similarity suggested viral specificity, without known HCMV serostatus.

Surgery cases with the highest brain T cell transcript signatures were chosen for sequencing. At least one anti-epileptic drug was given before surgery. On this clone itself: Its target is unknown.

V lost 3 bases and J 8 bases, leaving 8 bases between the germline ends. This CDR3 has 11 residues. The germline gives CDR1 DFQATT, CDR2 SNEGSKA (reference sequence). The protocol was immunoSEQ multiplex PCR, while the TCRdb copy is restricted to in-frame clones and leaves out a portion. The table has approximately 77,000 clones, 85% to 95% seen once. The TCR comes from a boy under two years old with tuberous sclerosis and intractable seizures. The rearrangement links TRBV20-1 to TRBJ2-1; D unclear. Sequenced here: peripheral blood, sampled at surgery. The CDR3 DNA reads as TGCAGTGCTAGTAGGCTTCATGAGCAGTTCTTC. Encoded protein: CSASRLHEQFF.